This TCR beta chain was recorded in a study of blood T cells in healthy people across ages. Findings and caveats of the study: Researchers report that TCR beta diversity correlated strongly with naive T cell percentage.

The CDR3 contains 13 residues. The second PCR ran roughly 7 to 12 cycles with a sample-barcoded 5' primer and J-beta primers. MiXCR, run by TCRdb on the 5' RACE reads, gives a single entry per CDR3 protein. Of 1.5 million to 2 million distinct CDR3 sequences listed, 28% are singletons. As for this clonotype: Its antigen is undetermined.

This receptor was obtained from a woman under 40 in good health. Sequencing was done on a sample of blood. This chain uses TRBV21-1 with TRBJ2-4. TRBV21-1 is termed a pseudogene. The CDR3: CASREPAKNIQYF. The CDR3 DNA is TGTGCCAGCAGGGAACCAGCCAAAAACATTCAGTACTTC.